This TCR beta chain was sequenced for a study of OX40 agonist ivuxolimab in advanced cancers. Background on the study: The dose-escalation cohort had hepatocellular carcinoma, melanoma, renal cell or head and neck cancer. Notes on the study in general: It was also the case that some nonresponders had low normalized T-cell clonal expansion. Expanded peripheral T cells had an undetermined antigen specificity.

The CDR3 runs to 14 residues. The germline V and J ends were trimmed by 2 bases and 7 bases, with 14 bases remaining between them. Germline loops: CDR1 SGHAT, CDR2 FQNNGV. The table came from immunoSEQ multiplex PCR; TCRdb's copy has only in-frame clones and leaves some out. The sample includes tens of thousands of clones, nearly 90% of them seen just once. Prior autoimmune disease or systemic immunosuppression barred patients. As concerns this clone: The antigen remains unidentified.

The V call is TRBV11-2, the J call TRBJ1-2, with D uncertain. Sequenced material: CD4+ or CD8+ T cells sorted from blood, taken in a trial of the OX40 agonist ivuxolimab. This sequence was found in an adult with an advanced solid tumor such as melanoma, head and neck, liver or kidney cancer. In nucleotides, the CDR3 is TGTGCCAGCAGCTTAAACACAGAGGTTGGTGGCTACACCTTC. This codes for CASSLNTEVGGYTF. Using reference TRBV11-2 and TRBJ1-2 for the parts outside the CDR3, the full variable domain is EAGVAQSPRYKIIEKRQSVAFWCNPISGHATLYWYQQILGQGPKLLIQFQNNGVVDDSQLPKDRFSAERLKGVDSTLKIQPAKLEDSAVYLCASSLNTEVGGYTFGSGTRLTVV.